The T cell receptor (beta chain) described here comes from a study of blood T cells in healthy people across ages. In its sample, this clonotype was seen a few times. Next came a second PCR, run for about 7 to 11 cycles, which used a sample-barcoded 5' primer along with a J-beta primer mix. Every single cDNA molecule received a tag from a template-switch adaptor with 12 random nucleotides. One entry per CDR3 protein results from TCRdb running MiXCR on the 5' RACE reads. This sample carries about 1.8 million distinct CDR3 sequences, 49% of them seen once, and the ten largest clones take roughly 2%. The donors, all healthy, were Caucasians living in Russia, aged roughly 6 to 90. Germline CDR1 is MNHEY and CDR2 is SMNVEV (reference sequence). The CDR3 has 14 amino acids. V was cut by 6 bases and J by 1 base, with 12 bases left in between.

This chain links TRBV27 with TRBJ1-1; possibly TRBD1 for D (6 bases). This TCR derives from a woman in her thirties or forties in good health. Sequenced input: blood. CDR3: CASSNRVTNTEAFF. CDR3 nucleotide sequence: TGTGCCAGCAGCAACAGGGTAACGAACACTGAAGCTTTCTTT.